This is a list of T cell receptor beta chains from one sample in a study of naive and memory T cell subsets. TCRdb redid the calling of the UMI-ligation and nested PCR reads with MiXCR, one entry per CDR3 protein. This sample has around 160,000 distinct CDR3 sequences, with around 15% found just once. Sequencing was done on a sample of naive CD4+ T cells from blood. The receptors come from a human donor in good health. CDR3s include the opening cysteine and the closing phenylalanine or tryptophan.

J gene	V gene	CDR3 protein
TRBJ1-5	TRBV6-6	CASSTRGQGGNQPQHF
TRBJ1-1	TRBV25-1	CASSDPGRGDTEAFF
TRBJ2-1	TRBV12-3/TRBV12-4	CASSLLAGGSEQFF
TRBJ1-4	TRBV20-1	CSASIRGGLEEKLFF
TRBJ2-3	TRBV29-1	CSVGLAASTDTQYF
TRBJ2-7	TRBV5-1	CASSLDVVGEQYF
TRBJ1-4	TRBV12-3/TRBV12-4	CASSPDRELIEKLFF
TRBJ2-3	TRBV2	CASNGGGKSTDTQYF
TRBJ2-1	TRBV11-2	CASSLDRDNEQFF
TRBJ1-1	TRBV5-4	CASSLGGQGITEAFF
TRBJ1-2	TRBV18	CASSPKDGWNYGYTF
TRBJ2-7	TRBV5-1	CASSLTDRYEQYF
TRBJ2-5	TRBV19	CASSLGQVGRGTQYF
TRBJ2-3	TRBV7-9	CASSVRDLGVHTQYF
TRBJ2-2	TRBV29-1	CSVRDSKSPNTGELFF
TRBJ2-7	TRBV20-1	CSAAEDQFYEQYF
TRBJ2-5	TRBV20-1	CSARDMAGTQETQYF
TRBJ2-3	TRBV30	CAWTSGIPTDTQYF
TRBJ1-2	TRBV7-2	CASSFGQGAGYTF
TRBJ2-7	TRBV20-1	CSARGGAGGYEQYF
TRBJ2-2	TRBV6-5	CASSSLGVATGELFF
TRBJ1-5	TRBV5-1	CASSLGSKSNQPQHF
TRBJ1-2	TRBV6-5	CASSYSPSYGYTF
TRBJ1-1	TRBV20-1	CSAREGERNTEAFF
TRBJ2-1	TRBV20-1	CSARSPSGSSYNEQFF
TRBJ2-3	TRBV7-3	CASSSQGGDTQYF